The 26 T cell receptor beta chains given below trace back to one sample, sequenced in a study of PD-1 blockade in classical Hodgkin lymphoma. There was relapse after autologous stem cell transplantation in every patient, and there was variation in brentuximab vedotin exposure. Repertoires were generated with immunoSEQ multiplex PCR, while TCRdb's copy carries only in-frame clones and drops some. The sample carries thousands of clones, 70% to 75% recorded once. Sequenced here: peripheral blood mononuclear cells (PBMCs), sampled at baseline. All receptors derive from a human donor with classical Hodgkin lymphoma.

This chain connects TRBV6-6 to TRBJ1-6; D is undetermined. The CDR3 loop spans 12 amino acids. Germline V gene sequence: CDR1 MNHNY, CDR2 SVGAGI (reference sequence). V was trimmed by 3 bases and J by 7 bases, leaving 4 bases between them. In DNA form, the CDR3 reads TGTGCCAGCAGTTATATCAATTCACCCCTCCACTTT. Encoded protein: CASSYINSPLHF.

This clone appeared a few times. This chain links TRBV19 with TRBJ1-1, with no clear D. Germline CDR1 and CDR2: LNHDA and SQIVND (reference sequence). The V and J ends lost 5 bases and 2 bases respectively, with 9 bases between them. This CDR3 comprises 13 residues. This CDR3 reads CASSLQFNTEAFF. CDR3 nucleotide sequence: TGTGCCAGTAGTCTTCAATTTAACACTGAAGCTTTCTTT.

This CDR3 is CASSPRQDSYEQYF. DNA of the CDR3: TGTGCCAGCTCACCAAGGCAGGATTCCTACGAGCAGTACTTC. The chain couples TRBV18 to TRBJ2-7; D not resolved. Germline assignment: CDR1 KGHSH and CDR2 LQKENI. The ends were cut back, 2 bases at V and 1 base at J, with 9 bases in the middle. The CDR3 consists of 14 residues. Full variable domain (rest looked up from reference TRBV18 and TRBJ2-7): NAGVMQNPRHLVRRRGQEARLRCSPMKGHSHVYWYRQLPEEGLKFMVYLQKENIIDESGMPKERFSAEFPKEGPSILRIQQVVRGDSAAYFCASSPRQDSYEQYFGPGTRLTVT.

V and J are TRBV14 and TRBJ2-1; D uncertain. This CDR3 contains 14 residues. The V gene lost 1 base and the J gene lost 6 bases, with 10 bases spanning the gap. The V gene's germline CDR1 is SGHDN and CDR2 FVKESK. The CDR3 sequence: CASSQGLDRNEQFF. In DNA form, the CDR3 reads TGTGCCAGCAGCCAAGGTCTCGACCGCAATGAGCAGTTCTTC.

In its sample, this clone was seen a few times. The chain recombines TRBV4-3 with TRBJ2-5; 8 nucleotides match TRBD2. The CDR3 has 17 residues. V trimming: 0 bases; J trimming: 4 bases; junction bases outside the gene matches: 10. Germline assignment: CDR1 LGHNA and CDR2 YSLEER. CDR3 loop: CASSQELAEVIGETQYF. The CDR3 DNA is TGCGCCAGCAGCCAAGAACTAGCGGAGGTTATCGGAGAGACCCAGTACTTC.

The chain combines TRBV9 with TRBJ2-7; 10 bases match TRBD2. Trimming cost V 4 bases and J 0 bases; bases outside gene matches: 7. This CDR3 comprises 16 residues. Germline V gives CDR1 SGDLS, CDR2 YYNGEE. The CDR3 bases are TGTGCCAGCAGCAGGCGGACTAGCGGCGCCTCCTACGAGCAGTACTTC. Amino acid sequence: CASSRRTSGASYEQYF.

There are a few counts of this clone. CDR3 region: CSARLGNTIYF. DNA of the CDR3: TGCAGTGCTAGACTTGGAAACACCATATATTTT. The V and J genes are TRBV20-1 and TRBJ1-3; no clear D. CDR3 length equals 11 residues. V was cut by 2 bases and J by 3 bases, with 2 bases left in between. Germline V gives CDR1 DFQATT, CDR2 SNEGSKA (reference sequence).

CDR3 amino acids: CASSLDTSFGGETQYF. CDR3 nucleotides: TGCGCCAGCAGCTTGGACACGTCATTTGGAGGGGAGACCCAGTACTTC. The chain combines TRBV5-1 with TRBJ2-5; tentatively, D is TRBD2 (6 bases). The germline CDR1 and CDR2 sequences are SGHRS and YFSETQ. Trimming removed 0 bases at V and 5 bases at J, with 17 bases between. The CDR3 sequence is 16 residues long.

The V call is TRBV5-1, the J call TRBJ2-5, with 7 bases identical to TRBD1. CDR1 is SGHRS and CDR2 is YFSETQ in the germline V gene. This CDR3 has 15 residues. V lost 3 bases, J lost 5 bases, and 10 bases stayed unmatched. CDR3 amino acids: CASSSNPDRFETQYF. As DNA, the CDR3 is TGCGCCAGCAGCTCGAATCCGGACAGGTTCGAGACCCAGTACTTC.

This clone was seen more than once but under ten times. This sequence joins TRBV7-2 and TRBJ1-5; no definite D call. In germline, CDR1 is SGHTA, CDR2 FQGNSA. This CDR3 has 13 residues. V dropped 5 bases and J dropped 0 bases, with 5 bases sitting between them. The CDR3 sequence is CASSPDSNQPQHF. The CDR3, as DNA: TGTGCCAGCAGCCCAGATAGCAATCAGCCCCAGCATTTT.

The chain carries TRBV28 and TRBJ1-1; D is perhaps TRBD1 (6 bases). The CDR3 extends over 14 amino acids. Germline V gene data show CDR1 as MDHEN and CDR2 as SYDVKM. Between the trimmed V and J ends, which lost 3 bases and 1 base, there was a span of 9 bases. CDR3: CASSLVGGNTEAFF. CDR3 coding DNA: TGTGCCAGCAGTTTGGTAGGGGGGAACACTGAAGCTTTCTTT.

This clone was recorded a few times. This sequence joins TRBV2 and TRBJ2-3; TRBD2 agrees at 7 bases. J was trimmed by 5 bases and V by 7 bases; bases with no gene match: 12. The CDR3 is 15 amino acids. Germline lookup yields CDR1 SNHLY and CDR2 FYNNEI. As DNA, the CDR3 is TGTGCCAGCACTACAGGACTAGGGTACGGAGATACGCAGTATTTT. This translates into CASTTGLGYGDTQYF. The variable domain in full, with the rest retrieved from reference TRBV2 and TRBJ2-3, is EPEVTQTPSHQVTQMGQEVILRCVPISNHLYFYWYRQILGQKVEFLVSFYNNEISEKSEIFDDQFSVERPDGSNFTLKIRSTKLEDSAMYFCASTTGLGYGDTQYFGPGTRLTVL.

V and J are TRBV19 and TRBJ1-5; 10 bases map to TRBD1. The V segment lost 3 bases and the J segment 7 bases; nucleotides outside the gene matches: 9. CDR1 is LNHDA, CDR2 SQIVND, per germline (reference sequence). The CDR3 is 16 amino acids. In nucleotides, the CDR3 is TGTGCCAGTAGTATTTTCGGGACAGGGGTGCGACAGCCCCAGCATTTT. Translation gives CASSIFGTGVRQPQHF.

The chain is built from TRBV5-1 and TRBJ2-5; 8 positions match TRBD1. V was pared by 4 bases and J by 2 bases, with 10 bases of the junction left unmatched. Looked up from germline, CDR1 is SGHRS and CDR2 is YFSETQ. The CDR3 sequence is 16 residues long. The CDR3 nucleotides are TGCGCCAGCAGCCTAGGACAGGGAGCGGCACAAGAGACCCAGTACTTC. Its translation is CASSLGQGAAQETQYF.

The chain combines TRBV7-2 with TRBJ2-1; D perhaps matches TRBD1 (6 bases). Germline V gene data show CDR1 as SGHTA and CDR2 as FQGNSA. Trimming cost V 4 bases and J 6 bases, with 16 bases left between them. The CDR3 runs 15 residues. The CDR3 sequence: CASSSFRGSGNEQFF. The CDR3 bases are TGTGCCAGCAGCTCCTTCAGGGGATCTGGCAATGAGCAGTTCTTC.

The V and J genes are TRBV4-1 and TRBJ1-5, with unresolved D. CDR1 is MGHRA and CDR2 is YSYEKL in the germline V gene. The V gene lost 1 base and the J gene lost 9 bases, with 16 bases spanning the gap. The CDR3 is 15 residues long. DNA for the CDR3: TGCGCCAGCAGCCAAGGAGACGGCGCTTTAACGCCCCAGCATTTT. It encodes CASSQGDGALTPQHF.

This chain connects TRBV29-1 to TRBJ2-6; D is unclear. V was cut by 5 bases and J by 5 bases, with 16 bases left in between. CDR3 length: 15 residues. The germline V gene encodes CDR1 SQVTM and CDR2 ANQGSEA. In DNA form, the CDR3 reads TGCAGCGTTAAAAAAGTACTAAGTCGGGCCAACGTCCTGACTTTC. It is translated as CSVKKVLSRANVLTF.

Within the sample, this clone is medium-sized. CDR3 loop: CASSPGTAVLYNEQFF. The CDR3 DNA reads TGTGCCAGCAGCCCCGGGACTGCAGTTCTCTACAATGAGCAGTTCTTC. The V gene is TRBV13, the J gene TRBJ2-1, with D possibly matching TRBD2 (6 bases). V dropped 5 bases and J dropped 3 bases, with 17 bases sitting between them. The CDR3 has 16 residues. CDR1 is PRHDT, CDR2 FYEKMQ, per germline (reference sequence).

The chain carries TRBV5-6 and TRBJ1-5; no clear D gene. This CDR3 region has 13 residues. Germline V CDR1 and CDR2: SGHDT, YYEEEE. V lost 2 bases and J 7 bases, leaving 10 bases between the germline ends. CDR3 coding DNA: TGTGCCAGCAGCTTAAATGTGGGACAGCCCCAGCATTTT. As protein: CASSLNVGQPQHF.

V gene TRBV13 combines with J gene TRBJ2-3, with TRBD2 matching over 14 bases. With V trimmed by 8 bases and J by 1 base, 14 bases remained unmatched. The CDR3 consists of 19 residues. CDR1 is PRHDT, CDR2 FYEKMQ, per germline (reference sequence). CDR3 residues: CASPDPGLAGDGGTDTQYF. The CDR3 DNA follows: TGTGCCAGCCCAGACCCGGGACTAGCGGGAGACGGCGGCACAGATACGCAGTATTTT.

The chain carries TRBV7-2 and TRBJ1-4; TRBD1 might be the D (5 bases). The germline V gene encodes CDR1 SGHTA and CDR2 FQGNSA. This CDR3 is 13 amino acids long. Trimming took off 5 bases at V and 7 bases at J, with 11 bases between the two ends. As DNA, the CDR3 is TGTGCCAGCAGCCCACGCCAGGGTGAAAAACTGTTTTTT. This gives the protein CASSPRQGEKLFF. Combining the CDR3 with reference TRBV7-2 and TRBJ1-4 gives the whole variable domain GAGVSQSPSNKVTEKGKDVELRCDPISGHTALYWYRQSLGQGLEFLIYFQGNSAPDKSGLPSDRFSAERTGGSVSTLTIQRTQQEDSAVYLCASSPRQGEKLFFGSGTQLSVL.

The CDR3 bases are TGTGCCAGCAGCTTAGGGACAGGGCTGACCTACGAGCAGTACTTC. Protein: CASSLGTGLTYEQYF. The chain uses TRBV7-9 and TRBJ2-7; 8 nucleotides align to TRBD1. The germline V gene encodes CDR1 SEHNR and CDR2 FQNEAQ (reference sequence). J was trimmed by 2 bases and V by 1 base; bases with no gene match: 4. The CDR3 is 15 residues long.

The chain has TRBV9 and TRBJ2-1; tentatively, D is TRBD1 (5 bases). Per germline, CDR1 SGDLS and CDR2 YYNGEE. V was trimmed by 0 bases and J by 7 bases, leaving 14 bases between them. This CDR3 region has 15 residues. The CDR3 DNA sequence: TGTGCCAGCAGCGTAGACCAGGGTCAATGGAATGAGCAGTTCTTC. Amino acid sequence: CASSVDQGQWNEQFF.

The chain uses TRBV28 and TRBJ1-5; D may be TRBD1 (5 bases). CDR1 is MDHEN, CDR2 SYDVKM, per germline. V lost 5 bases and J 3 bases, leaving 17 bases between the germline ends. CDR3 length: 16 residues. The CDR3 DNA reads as TGTGCCAGCAGTCCCCTGGGGGGGATTAACAATCAGCCCCAGCATTTT. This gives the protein CASSPLGGINNQPQHF.

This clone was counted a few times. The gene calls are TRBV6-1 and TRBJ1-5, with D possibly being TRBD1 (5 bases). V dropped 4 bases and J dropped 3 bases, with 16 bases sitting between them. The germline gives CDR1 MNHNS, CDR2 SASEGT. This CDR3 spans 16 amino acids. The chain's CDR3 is CASSVTPGPNNQPQHF. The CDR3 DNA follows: TGTGCCAGCAGTGTGACCCCAGGGCCCAACAATCAGCCCCAGCATTTT.

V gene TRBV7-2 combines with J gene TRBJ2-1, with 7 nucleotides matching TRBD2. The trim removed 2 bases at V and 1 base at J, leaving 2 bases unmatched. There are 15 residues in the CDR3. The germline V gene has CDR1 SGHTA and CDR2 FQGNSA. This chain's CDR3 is CASSLRRGSYNEQFF. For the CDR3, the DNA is TGTGCCAGCAGCTTAAGGCGGGGGTCCTACAATGAGCAGTTCTTC.